This TCR beta chain was recorded in a study of blood T cell repertoires in COVID-19. Across the whole study: From T cells, B-cell-depleted T cells, or PBMCs came the material, which was cDNA or gDNA.

J lost 2 bases, V lost 8 bases, and 13 bases had no gene match. The CDR3 is made up of 16 amino acids. Germline lookup yields CDR1 LNHDA and CDR2 SQIVND (reference sequence). Only in-frame clones appear in the TCRdb table, and some are missing; sequencing was by immunoSEQ multiplex PCR. Altogether some 200,000 clones are present, less than 90% being singletons, with the ten largest covering 2.6%. The sequence was obtained from a woman in her 30s who had recovered from COVID-19. The chain recombines TRBV19 with TRBJ1-2, with TRBD1 matching 8 bases. Sequences were obtained from PBMCs or T cells enriched from blood (not recorded which). In DNA, the CDR3 is TGTGCCAGTGATGACAGGGGCTCATTCGAAAACTATGGCTACACCTTC. Translation: CASDDRGSFENYGYTF.